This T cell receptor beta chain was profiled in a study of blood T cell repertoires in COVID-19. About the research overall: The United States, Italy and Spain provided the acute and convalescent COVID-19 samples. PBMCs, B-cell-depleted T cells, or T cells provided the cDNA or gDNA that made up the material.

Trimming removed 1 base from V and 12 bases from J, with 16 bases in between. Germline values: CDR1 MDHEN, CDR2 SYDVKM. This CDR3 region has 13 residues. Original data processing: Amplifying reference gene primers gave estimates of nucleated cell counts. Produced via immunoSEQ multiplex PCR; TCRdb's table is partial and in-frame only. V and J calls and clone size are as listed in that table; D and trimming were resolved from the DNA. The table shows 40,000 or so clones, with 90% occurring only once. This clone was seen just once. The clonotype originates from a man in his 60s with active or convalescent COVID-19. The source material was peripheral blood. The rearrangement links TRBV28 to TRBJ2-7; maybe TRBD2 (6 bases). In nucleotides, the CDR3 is TGTGCCAGCAGTTTATTTAGGAGGGCGCCGGGGTACTTC. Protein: CASSLFRRAPGYF.